The rows below give T cell receptor beta chains drawn from one sample of a study of blood T cell repertoires in COVID-19. The protocol was immunoSEQ multiplex PCR, while the TCRdb copy is restricted to in-frame clones and leaves out a portion. The sample lists 150,000 to 200,000 clones, roughly three quarters occurring once. Sequencing used PBMCs or T cells enriched from blood (not recorded which). The receptors derive from a woman between 45 and 65 years old with acute COVID-19. The conserved cysteine and the conserved F or W are not part of the CDR3 here. Size is stated for part of the rows, as once, few or many counts, or as a class when the clone is expanded.

V,J,size,CDR3
TRBV6-5,TRBJ2-5,-,ASSLGLHRQETQY
TRBV15,TRBJ1-2,-,ATSRGGGGSYGYT
TRBV6-5,TRBJ2-5,-,AILSGDYKETQY
TRBV5-1,TRBJ1-2,-,ASSLKGTGSGYT
TRBV11-2,TRBJ1-5,-,ASSRLRGPGAQPQH
TRBV29-1,TRBJ1-1,-,SVERGVGDTEAF
TRBV28,TRBJ1-4,-,ASSLIRGYEKLF
TRBV10-3,TRBJ1-2,-,AIMDRGRGYGYT
TRBV29-1,TRBJ2-4,-,SVEVGQGLAKNIQY
TRBV13,TRBJ2-1,-,ASSLVRTSGGGEQF
TRBV7-5,TRBJ2-3,-,ARSPWLNRGRNTDTQY
TRBV19,TRBJ1-6,-,ASSKGQGDNSPLH
TRBV7-9,TRBJ1-1,few,ASSTDRGPRNTEAF
TRBV2,TRBJ2-1,-,ASGTAYNEQF
TRBV19,TRBJ1-5,-,ASSSYLTKRDNQPQH
TRBV29-1,TRBJ2-5,-,SSVNTGGSGETQY
TRBV28,TRBJ1-1,few,ASSLSAGNLDTEAF
TRBV18,TRBJ2-1,-,ASSPRAGEYNEQF
TRBV5-8,TRBJ1-1,-,ASSSGTGHGMNTEAF
TRBV6-5,TRBJ1-1,-,ASTLTTGRTEAF
TRBV19,TRBJ2-5,-,ASSSARLAGGSQETQY
TRBV5-1,TRBJ1-1,-,ASGTGGANTEAF
TRBV5-6,TRBJ1-2,-,ASSLRQGQISGYT
TRBV7-3,TRBJ2-3,once,ASSFVARTDTQY
TRBV4-1,TRBJ1-5,-,ASSQDPLAKPQH
TRBV19,TRBJ1-2,-,ASSIPAGLQGGYT
TRBV6-5,TRBJ1-2,-,ASSYSQGVNYGYT
TRBV2,TRBJ2-4,-,ASSITSEAIQY
TRBV30,TRBJ2-1,once,AGTQGAGNEQF
TRBV18,TRBJ1-3,-,ASSPPATGSSGNTIY
TRBV7-9,TRBJ1-1,-,ASSLGTAMNTEAF
TRBV24-1,TRBJ2-5,few,ATSDRGQGVKTQY
TRBV3-1/TRBV3-2,TRBJ1-1,-,ASSHAGLDTEAF
TRBV5-4,TRBJ2-2,-,ASSLKTGGSGELF
TRBV28,TRBJ1-2,-,ASRGPPEVESYGYT
TRBV19,TRBJ1-1,-,ASRGQWNTEAF
TRBV25-1,TRBJ1-2,few,ASSERQGLGYT
TRBV10-3,TRBJ1-2,-,AIRAGTTSLGYT
TRBV27,TRBJ2-1,-,ASSLGLIFYGPYPNEQF
TRBV6-5,TRBJ1-1,-,ASSYSPQGLAEAF
TRBV25-1,TRBJ1-2,few,ASSENRDSSNYGYT
TRBV4-2,TRBJ2-3,once,ASSQDVSGGVGTQY
TRBV11-3,TRBJ2-1,-,ASSLNPSSYNEQF
TRBV10-3,TRBJ2-5,-,AIRGVSGGSTQY
TRBV7-2,TRBJ1-2,-,ASIGTGGRFGYT
TRBV5-4,TRBJ1-2,-,ASSLRGGGGYGYT
TRBV7-6,TRBJ1-1,-,ASSPMGAVEAF